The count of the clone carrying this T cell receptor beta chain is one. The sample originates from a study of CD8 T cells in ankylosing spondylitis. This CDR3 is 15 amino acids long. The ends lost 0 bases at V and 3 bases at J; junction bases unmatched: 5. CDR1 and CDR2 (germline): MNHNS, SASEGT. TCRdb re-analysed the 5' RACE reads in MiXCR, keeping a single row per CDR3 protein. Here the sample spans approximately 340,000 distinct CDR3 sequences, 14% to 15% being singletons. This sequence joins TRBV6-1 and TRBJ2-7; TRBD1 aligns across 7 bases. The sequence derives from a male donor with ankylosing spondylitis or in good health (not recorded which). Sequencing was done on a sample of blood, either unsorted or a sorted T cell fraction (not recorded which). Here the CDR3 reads CASSEANRGIYEQYF. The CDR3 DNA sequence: TGTGCCAGCAGTGAAGCCAACAGGGGTATCTACGAGCAGTACTTC.